This TCR beta chain was sequenced during a study of response to subunit inactivated influenza vaccine. Study-wide points: Each seasonal flu vaccination may recruit only limited new T cells, authors suggested.

V shed 1 base and J shed 4 bases, with 13 bases lying between them. The germline V gene encodes CDR1 SGHDN and CDR2 FVKESK. CDR3 length equals 16 residues. TCRdb called the RT-PCR reads again in MiXCR, with one record for every CDR3 protein. This table has approximately 230,000 distinct CDR3 sequences, 10% to 15% appearing once. This clonotype showed up many times. Its specificity is not known. The V call is TRBV14, the J call TRBJ2-2; tentatively, D is TRBD2 (6 bases). The source is a middle-aged man who received an inactivated influenza vaccine. The sample here was non-naive T cells sorted from PBMCs, taken 14 to 15 days before vaccination. This CDR3 is CASSQVVGLPTGELFF. CDR3 DNA sequence: TGTGCCAGCAGCCAAGTCGTCGGACTACCCACCGGGGAGCTGTTTTTT.